The 20 T cell receptor beta chains listed next were all sequenced from one sample in a study of T cells after yellow fever vaccination. TCRdb independently ran MiXCR on the 5' RACE reads; one entry per CDR3 protein. The sample lists 300,000 to 350,000 distinct CDR3 sequences, around 4.5% occurring once. Here the sequenced sample was PBMCs, taken 15 days after the yellow fever booster vaccination. The receptors originated from a young man who received the YFV17D yellow fever vaccine.

This clonotype was observed a few times. The rearrangement links TRBV6-1 to TRBJ1-5; 8 positions agree with TRBD1. The CDR3 is made up of 17 amino acids. V shed 8 bases, J shed 1 base, and the junction held 13 bases outside the gene matches. Germline CDR1 and CDR2: MNHNS and SASEGT. The CDR3: CASGWTGRLLSNQPQHF. As DNA, the CDR3 is TGTGCCAGCGGCTGGACAGGGCGACTACTCAGCAATCAGCCCCAGCATTTT.

This clonotype occurred many times. V usage is TRBV5-1 and J usage is TRBJ2-6; 7 positions agree with TRBD2. The CDR3 consists of 16 residues. The V segment lost 4 bases and the J segment 2 bases; nucleotides outside the gene matches: 6. The germline gives CDR1 SGHRS, CDR2 YFSETQ. The CDR3 DNA reads TGCGCCAGCAGCCCTCGTGCGGGAGCTGGGGCCAACGTCCTGACTTTC. As protein: CASSPRAGAGANVLTF.

The CDR3 coding sequence is TGTGCCAGTAGTAGAGGGCCTGAGGTTTGGGATGGCTACACCTTC. The encoded protein is CASSRGPEVWDGYTF. The chain joins TRBV19 to TRBJ1-2, with D unresolved. Germline-derived CDR1 and CDR2 are LNHDA and SQIVND (reference sequence). The CDR3 covers 15 residues. The V gene lost 4 bases and the J gene lost 6 bases, with 18 bases spanning the gap. Full variable domain (rest looked up from reference TRBV19 and TRBJ1-2): DGGITQSPKYLFRKEGQNVTLSCEQNLNHDAMYWYRQDPGQGLRLIYYSQIVNDFQKGDIAEGYSVSREKKESFPLTVTSAQKNPTAFYLCASSRGPEVWDGYTFGSGTRLTVV.

V gene TRBV7-2 combines with J gene TRBJ1-2; unclear D gene. Trimming took off 1 base at V and 10 bases at J, with 13 bases between the two ends. The CDR3 is 13 amino acids. CDR1 and CDR2 (germline): SGHTA, FQGNSA. The chain's CDR3 is CASSLDFNSNYTF. The CDR3 DNA is TGTGCCAGCAGCTTAGATTTTAACAGTAACTACACCTTC. Complete variable domain (other parts from reference TRBV7-2 and TRBJ1-2): GAGVSQSPSNKVTEKGKDVELRCDPISGHTALYWYRQSLGQGLEFLIYFQGNSAPDKSGLPSDRFSAERTGGSVSTLTIQRTQQEDSAVYLCASSLDFNSNYTFGSGTRLTVV.

This clonotype was seen ten or more times. This sequence joins TRBV7-9 and TRBJ2-3; D may be TRBD1 or TRBD2 (7 bases each). The germline V and J ends were trimmed by 4 bases and 0 bases, with 17 bases remaining between them. Germline V lookup: CDR1 SEHNR, CDR2 FQNEAQ (reference sequence). This CDR3 is built from 17 residues. DNA for the CDR3: TGTGCCAGCAGCTCTCCAGGGGGGGTGAGAAGCACAGATACGCAGTATTTT. Translation: CASSSPGGVRSTDTQYF.

V usage is TRBV5-1 and J usage is TRBJ2-3, with 12 positions matching TRBD2. Germline-derived CDR1 and CDR2 are SGHRS and YFSETQ. This CDR3 is 14 amino acids long. J gave up 4 bases and V 8 bases, and 5 bases lay outside the gene matches. DNA of the CDR3: TGCGCCAGTACCACTAGCGGGGGGCCAGATACGCAGTATTTT. It translates to CASTTSGGPDTQYF. Looking up the rest from reference TRBV5-1 and TRBJ2-3 gives the full variable domain: KAGVTQTPRYLIKTRGQQVTLSCSPISGHRSVSWYQQTPGQGLQFLFEYFSETQRNKGNFPGRFSGRQFSNSRSEMNVSTLELGDSALYLCASTTSGGPDTQYFGPGTRLTVL.

This clonotype was counted a few times. The chain couples TRBV7-2 to TRBJ2-3; 8 bases are shared with TRBD2. The CDR3 extends over 17 amino acids. V gave up 0 bases and J gave up 1 base; unmatched junction bases: 6. Germline CDR1 SGHTA, CDR2 FQGNSA. The CDR3 sequence is CASSLASSGSGTDTQYF. The CDR3 region has the DNA TGTGCCAGCAGCTTAGCGTCTAGCGGGTCCGGCACAGATACGCAGTATTTT.

This clonotype appeared many times. The chain recombines TRBV6-5 with TRBJ1-2; D is possibly TRBD1 (5 bases). Deletions cut 6 bases from V and 6 bases from J, with 20 bases between. The CDR3 spans 15 residues. Germline CDR1 reads MNHEY; CDR2 reads SVGAGI. In DNA, the CDR3 is TGTGCCAGCAGCCTCGGCCCGGCAGGGTCTAATGGCTACACCTTC. It translates to CASSLGPAGSNGYTF.

There are many counts of this clonotype. This rearrangement joins TRBV20-1 to TRBJ1-2; D unclear. The ends were cut back, 2 bases at V and 7 bases at J, with 17 bases in the middle. This CDR3 has 14 amino acids. Germline V gene data show CDR1 as DFQATT and CDR2 as SNEGSKA (reference sequence). CDR3 coding DNA: TGCAGTGCTAGAAGGACTGCGCAAGAGAGTGGCTACACCTTC. Translated: CSARRTAQESGYTF.

This clonotype was seen a handful of times. The chain joins TRBV19 to TRBJ1-1, with D possibly being TRBD1 (6 bases). The V gene's germline CDR1 is LNHDA and CDR2 SQIVND (reference sequence). V was shortened by 6 bases and J by 3 bases, with 11 bases between the two germline ends. The CDR3 is made up of 13 amino acids. The CDR3 spells CASSWDTYTEAFF. In DNA, the CDR3 is TGTGCCAGTAGCTGGGACACCTACACTGAAGCTTTCTTT.

This clonotype was counted at least ten times. CDR3 nucleotide sequence: TGCAGTGCTAGAGCGGACCCCTACGAGCAGTACTTC. It codes for CSARADPYEQYF. V gene TRBV20-1 combines with J gene TRBJ2-7; D unclear. V lost 1 base to trimming and J lost 2 bases, with 6 bases between them. Germline CDR1 is DFQATT and CDR2 is SNEGSKA (reference sequence). This CDR3 spans 12 amino acids.

The chain links TRBV15 to TRBJ2-3; 16 positions agree with TRBD2. The CDR3 totals 16 residues. Germline assignment: CDR1 LNHNV and CDR2 YYDKDF (reference sequence). V lost 3 bases, J lost 7 bases, and 4 bases stayed unmatched. CDR3 sequence (DNA): TGTGCCACCAGCAGCGAGGGACTAGCGGGGGGGCATACGCAGTATTTT. Translated: CATSSEGLAGGHTQYF.

This clonotype was seen repeatedly, ten times or more. The gene calls are TRBV12-3 or TRBV12-4 and TRBJ1-2, with 7 bases matching TRBD1. The CDR3 loop spans 16 amino acids. V lost 8 bases and J lost 2; bases outside the gene matches: 14. CDR3 protein: CASSPKEGAWNYGYTF. The CDR3 bases are TGTGCCAGCTCCCCTAAGGAGGGGGCTTGGAACTATGGCTACACCTTC.

Ten or more counts support this clonotype. The J gene is TRBJ2-7, the V gene TRBV7-9; 14 bases line up with TRBD2. Per germline, CDR1 SEHNR and CDR2 FQNEAQ (reference sequence). V shed 8 bases and J 5 bases; nucleotides not matched to a gene: 2. This CDR3 has 13 residues. The CDR3 region has the DNA TGTGCCAGCGGACTAGCGGGGGGTCACGAGCAGTACGTC. This gives the protein CASGLAGGHEQYV.

This clonotype has only a few counts. The chain links TRBV12-3 or TRBV12-4 to TRBJ1-2; D unresolved. The CDR3 runs to 12 residues. V dropped 7 bases and J dropped 7 bases, with 13 bases sitting between them. CDR3: CASKIGSVGYTF. In DNA form, the CDR3 reads TGTGCCAGCAAGATAGGGTCGGTTGGCTACACCTTC.

This clonotype was observed many times. V usage is TRBV4-1 and J usage is TRBJ1-4, with D maybe TRBD1 (5 bases). Germline V lookup: CDR1 MGHRA, CDR2 YSYEKL. Trimming pared 4 bases from V and 5 bases from J, leaving 8 bases between. This CDR3 has 13 amino acids. The CDR3 DNA follows: TGCGCCAGCAGCCGGGACCGCAATGAAAAACTGTTTTTT. Translation gives CASSRDRNEKLFF.

The table lists this clonotype with many counts. The rearrangement joins TRBV5-1 to TRBJ2-1, with TRBD1 matching over 7 bases. Looked up from germline, CDR1 is SGHRS and CDR2 is YFSETQ. The CDR3 runs to 15 residues. J gave up 3 bases and V 3 bases, and 6 bases lay outside the gene matches. CDR3 sequence reads: CASSSRDRLYNEQFF. The CDR3 coding sequence is TGCGCCAGCAGCTCCCGGGACAGACTCTACAATGAGCAGTTCTTC.

This clonotype has at least ten counts. The chain uses TRBV6-6 and TRBJ2-7, with a possible D match to TRBD2 (5 bases). Germline V gene sequence: CDR1 MNHNY, CDR2 SVGAGI (reference sequence). The CDR3 contains 14 residues. Trimming shortened V by 4 bases and J by 1 base, and 11 bases separated the two germline ends. The CDR3 region has the DNA TGTGCCAGCAGTTCATCATCGGGGTCCTACGAGCAGTACGTC. Translation: CASSSSSGSYEQYV.

The CDR3 nucleotides are TGTGCCAGCAGAGTCGGGACAGGGCGAGACGGCCAGCCCCAGCATTTT. Protein: CASRVGTGRDGQPQHF. V usage is TRBV7-2 and J usage is TRBJ1-5; 9 positions agree with TRBD1. The length of the CDR3 is 16 residues. Germline CDR1 and CDR2: SGHTA and FQGNSA. V lost 6 bases, J lost 7 bases, and 13 bases stayed unmatched.

The V call is TRBV12-3 or TRBV12-4, the J call TRBJ1-6; D is possibly TRBD1 (5 bases). This CDR3 has 14 amino acids. The V and J ends lost 3 bases and 10 bases respectively, with 13 bases between them. The chain's CDR3 is CASSFGQGGSPLHF. The CDR3 DNA follows: TGTGCCAGCAGTTTTGGCCAGGGAGGCTCACCCCTCCACTTT.